Following are 16 T cell receptor beta chains from one sample sequenced in a study of radiotherapy plus CTLA-4 blockade in lung cancer. Assay used: immunoSEQ multiplex PCR; TCRdb lists only in-frame clones, some missing. The data hold 77,000 or so clones, with less than 85% observed a single time. Specimen: peripheral blood, collected from a patient treated with radiotherapy plus ipilimumab. These receptors all come from a human donor with non-small cell lung cancer whose response to radiotherapy plus ipilimumab could not be evaluated.

This clone was counted only a few times. The V call is TRBV4-1, the J call TRBJ1-1; TRBD1 is a possible D gene (5 bases). Germline V gives CDR1 MGHRA, CDR2 YSYEKL. CDR3 length equals 15 residues. V was trimmed by 1 base and J by 0 bases, leaving 9 bases between them. This chain's CDR3 is CASSQVGRVNTEAFF. The CDR3, as DNA: TGCGCCAGCAGCCAAGTGGGCAGGGTGAACACTGAAGCTTTCTTT.

The chain couples TRBV5-4 to TRBJ2-1; 10 bases align to TRBD1. The ends lost 5 bases at V and 7 bases at J; junction bases unmatched: 9. Germline V CDR1 and CDR2: SGHNT, YYREEE (reference sequence). The CDR3 contains 15 residues. The CDR3 coding sequence is TGTGCCAGCAGGAAGGGACAGGGGCTCCAGAATGAGCAGTTCTTC. Translating it yields CASRKGQGLQNEQFF.

This chain links TRBV7-8 with TRBJ1-2, with 8 bases identical to TRBD1. This CDR3 contains 13 residues. The V gene's germline CDR1 is SGHVS and CDR2 FQNEAQ. V was clipped by 4 bases and J by 6 bases; unmatched bases: 4. Here the CDR3 reads CASSYDRGDGYTF. DNA of the CDR3: TGTGCCAGCAGCTACGACAGGGGTGATGGCTACACCTTC.

This clone turned up a few times. The chain is built from TRBV5-1 and TRBJ2-5; no reliable D call. The CDR3 is 14 residues long. The ends were cut back, 4 bases at V and 2 bases at J, with 12 bases in the middle. CDR1 and CDR2 from the germline V gene are SGHRS and YFSETQ. Here the CDR3 reads CASSTPGSQETQYF. As DNA, the CDR3 is TGCGCCAGCAGCACCCCGGGTTCTCAAGAGACCCAGTACTTC.

The gene calls are TRBV28 and TRBJ2-3; maybe TRBD1 (5 bases). V dropped 3 bases and J dropped 1 base, with 17 bases sitting between them. This CDR3 has 17 amino acids. Germline CDR1 and CDR2: MDHEN and SYDVKM. DNA of the CDR3: TGTGCCAGCAGTTTCCCCGTCGCAGGGATGGGCACAGATACGCAGTATTTT. It specifies CASSFPVAGMGTDTQYF.

The V and J genes are TRBV19 and TRBJ1-1; TRBD1 is a possible D gene (5 bases). Deletions cut 5 bases from V and 0 bases from J, with 19 bases between. In germline, CDR1 is LNHDA, CDR2 SQIVND (reference sequence). This CDR3 region has 17 residues. The CDR3 sequence: CASSPQDSLYLNTEAFF. The CDR3 DNA follows: TGTGCCAGTAGTCCTCAAGACAGCCTTTACTTGAACACTGAAGCTTTCTTT.

This clone was seen a handful of times. This chain links TRBV4-3 with TRBJ1-4; no reliable D call. CDR1 and CDR2 (germline): LGHNA, YSLEER. The CDR3 is 15 amino acids. The V gene lost 0 bases and the J gene lost 7 bases, with 12 bases spanning the gap. The CDR3 loop reads CASSQDYFLGEKLFF. For the CDR3, the DNA is TGCGCCAGCAGCCAAGATTACTTCCTAGGTGAAAAACTGTTTTTT.

The chain joins TRBV25-1 to TRBJ2-3; 7 bases are a match to TRBD2. With V trimmed by 4 bases and J by 2 bases, 6 bases remained unmatched. Germline CDR1 and CDR2: MGHDK and SYGVNS. The CDR3 totals 15 residues. The CDR3 spells CASSASSGYTDTQYF. The CDR3 nucleotides read TGTGCCAGCAGTGCCTCTAGCGGCTACACAGATACGCAGTATTTT.

This rearrangement joins TRBV4-3 to TRBJ1-5; weak D call: TRBD1 (6 bases). V shed 3 bases and J shed 3 bases, with 12 bases lying between them. The CDR3 covers 15 residues. The germline V gene has CDR1 LGHNA and CDR2 YSLEER. The CDR3 DNA follows: TGCGCCAGCAGCCAGGCCAGGGACATCAATCAGCCCCAGCATTTT. Its protein is CASSQARDINQPQHF.

The CDR3 bases are TGCGCCAGCAGCCAAGATATATCCGTGCGAGCTTTCTTT. Its translation is CASSQDISVRAFF. V and J are TRBV4-1 and TRBJ1-1; D is uncertain. The germline V gene has CDR1 MGHRA and CDR2 YSYEKL. Trimming left V 0 bases short and J 10 bases short, with 12 bases between. The CDR3 has 13 amino acids.

J is TRBJ2-7 and V is TRBV4-3, with 8 bases aligning to TRBD2. Germline loops: CDR1 LGHNA, CDR2 YSLEER. The junction had 8 bases not matched to a gene; V was cut back by 0 bases and J by 4 bases. The CDR3 sequence is 16 residues long. Here the CDR3 reads CASSQDRGGLIYEQYF. For the CDR3, the DNA is TGCGCCAGCAGCCAAGACCGGGGGGGGCTTATTTACGAGCAGTACTTC.

This chain uses TRBV4-3 with TRBJ1-2, with 7 bases lining up with TRBD1. V dropped 0 bases and J dropped 6; count of bases not matched to a gene: 7. The CDR3 runs to 15 residues. CDR1 and CDR2 from the germline V gene are LGHNA and YSLEER. CDR3 loop: CASSQERGGGDGYTF. CDR3 coding DNA: TGCGCCAGCAGCCAAGAAAGAGGAGGGGGCGATGGCTACACCTTC.

The chain combines TRBV4-1 with TRBJ1-1; the D gene is possibly TRBD1 (5 bases). Deletions cut 1 base from V and 0 bases from J, with 12 bases between. CDR1 and CDR2 (germline): MGHRA, YSYEKL. CDR3 size: 16 residues. CDR3 sequence: CASSQAYQGLNTEAFF. CDR3 nucleotides: TGCGCCAGCAGCCAAGCGTATCAGGGCCTGAACACTGAAGCTTTCTTT.

This clone was detected only once. The chain combines TRBV5-4 with TRBJ2-7; D is possibly TRBD2 (6 bases). Trimming pared 3 bases from V and 0 bases from J, leaving 13 bases between. CDR3 size: 15 residues. Per the germline V gene, CDR1 is SGHNT and CDR2 is YYREEE (reference sequence). The CDR3 nucleotides read TGTGCCAGCAGCTCGGGGGAGGCCAGCTCCTACGAGCAGTACTTC. It codes for CASSSGEASSYEQYF.

The J gene is TRBJ1-4, the V gene TRBV5-1; perhaps TRBD1 as D (6 bases). Germline CDR1 is SGHRS and CDR2 is YFSETQ. Trimming left V 3 bases short and J 4 bases short, with 13 bases between. This CDR3 comprises 15 residues. For the CDR3, the DNA is TGCGCCAGCAGCTCAGGGGCACCAAATAATGAAAAACTGTTTTTT. Translating it yields CASSSGAPNNEKLFF.

The chain employs TRBV30 and TRBJ1-1; perhaps TRBD1 as D (6 bases). The CDR3 has 16 residues. The V and J ends lost 4 bases and 1 base respectively, with 19 bases between them. Germline V gene data show CDR1 as GTSNPN and CDR2 as SVGIG (reference sequence). The CDR3 DNA is TGTGCCTGGACCTCGCACCCGGGACAACGGAACACTGAAGCTTTCTTT. Its protein product is CAWTSHPGQRNTEAFF.